One T cell receptor (beta chain) is described in this entry. The data belong to a study of blood T cell repertoires in COVID-19. As for the study in general: The United States, Italy and Spain supplied acute and convalescent COVID-19 samples. PBMCs, B-cell-depleted T cells, or T cells provided the cDNA or gDNA that made up the material.

The CDR3 consists of 15 residues. V gave up 0 bases and J gave up 3 bases, with 13 bases separating them. CDR1 is SGHRS and CDR2 is YFSETQ in the germline V gene. Some clones are missing from TCRdb's copy, which holds only in-frame ones; the method was immunoSEQ multiplex PCR. The data contain roughly 160,000 clones, around 82% of them singletons. The sequence was collected from a man between 65 and 80 years old with active or convalescent COVID-19. This chain joins TRBV5-1 and TRBJ2-7, with D unclear. Sequencing was performed on peripheral blood. CDR3 loop: CASSLGREWVYEQYF. CDR3 DNA sequence: TGCGCCAGCAGCTTGGGGAGAGAGTGGGTCTACGAGCAGTACTTC.